What follows is one TCR beta chain and its context. The data belong to a study of blood T cell repertoires in COVID-19. Study-level background: COVID-19 samples collected from the United States, Italy and Spain covered acute and convalescent phases. PBMCs, B-cell-depleted T cells, or T cells provided the cDNA or gDNA that made up the material.

While infection was still active, Seattle patients were enrolled and then followed longitudinally. In the original analysis: Cell counts per sample came from amplifying reference gene primers. Here immunoSEQ multiplex PCR was the method, and the copy in TCRdb shows in-frame clones only, minus some. V and J calls and clone size are copied from that table; D and trimming were computed from the DNA. The data contain 190,000 or so clones, 85% to 95% of them singletons. The sequencing sample was made of peripheral blood. This TCR was sampled from a man aged 25-45 years with COVID-19, enrolled during active disease.

Here the CDR3 DNA reads TGTGCCAGCAGCGTAACAGGGGGTAGATCTGGGGCCAACGTCCTGACTTTC. The encoded protein is CASSVTGGRSGANVLTF. V usage is TRBV9 and J usage is TRBJ2-6; 8 positions match TRBD1. Unmatched junction bases numbered 4, after V lost 1 base and J lost 1 base. CDR3 size: 17 residues. Germline V gives CDR1 SGDLS, CDR2 YYNGEE.